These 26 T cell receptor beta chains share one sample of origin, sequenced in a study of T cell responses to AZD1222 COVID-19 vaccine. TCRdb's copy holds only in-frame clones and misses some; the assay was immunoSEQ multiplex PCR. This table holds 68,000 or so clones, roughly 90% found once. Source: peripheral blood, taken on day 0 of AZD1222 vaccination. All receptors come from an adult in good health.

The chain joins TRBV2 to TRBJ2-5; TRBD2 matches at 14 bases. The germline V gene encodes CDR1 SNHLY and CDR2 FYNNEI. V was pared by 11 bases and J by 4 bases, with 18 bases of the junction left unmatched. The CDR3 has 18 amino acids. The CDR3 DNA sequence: TGTGCCTCCAGAGTGACTAGCGGGAGGGCCAGGTTCCCAGAGACCCAGTACTTC. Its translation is CASRVTSGRARFPETQYF.

The CDR3 loop is CASSQERLAVNEQFF. The CDR3 coding sequence is TGCGCCAGCAGCCAAGAAAGGCTAGCGGTCAATGAGCAGTTCTTC. V and J are TRBV4-3 and TRBJ2-1, with 7 bases that match TRBD2. The CDR3 contains 15 residues. Unmatched junction bases numbered 5, after V lost 0 bases and J lost 6 bases. CDR1 LGHNA and CDR2 YSLEER come from the germline V gene.

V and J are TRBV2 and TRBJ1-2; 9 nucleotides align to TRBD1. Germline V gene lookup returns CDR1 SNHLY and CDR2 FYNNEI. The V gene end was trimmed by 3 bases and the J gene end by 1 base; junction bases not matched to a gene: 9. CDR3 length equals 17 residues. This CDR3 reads CASSERDRASLNYGYTF. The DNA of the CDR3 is TGTGCCAGCAGTGAGCGGGACAGGGCCTCTCTTAACTATGGCTACACCTTC.

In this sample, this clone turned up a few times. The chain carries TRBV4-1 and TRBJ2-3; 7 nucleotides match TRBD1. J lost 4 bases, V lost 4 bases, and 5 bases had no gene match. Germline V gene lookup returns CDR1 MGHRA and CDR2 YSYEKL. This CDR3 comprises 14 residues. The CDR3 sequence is CASSLTGVADTQYF. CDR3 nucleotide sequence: TGCGCCAGCAGCCTTACAGGGGTGGCAGATACGCAGTATTTT.

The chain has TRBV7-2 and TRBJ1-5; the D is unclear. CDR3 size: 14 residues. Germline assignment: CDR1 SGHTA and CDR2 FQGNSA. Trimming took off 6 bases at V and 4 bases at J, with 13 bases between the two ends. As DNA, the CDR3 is TGTGCCAGCAGATATCGTTCATCTAATCAGCCCCAGCATTTT. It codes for CASRYRSSNQPQHF.

The chain's CDR3 is CASSERQTNEKLFF. For the CDR3, the DNA is TGCGCCAGCAGTGAGCGGCAGACTAATGAAAAACTGTTTTTT. V usage is TRBV10-2 and J usage is TRBJ1-4; D remains ambiguous. V lost 2 bases and J lost 2, with 6 bases in between. CDR3 length: 14 amino acids. The germline gives CDR1 WSHSY, CDR2 SAAADI.

CDR3 region: CASSLITSGRGHEQFF. In DNA, the CDR3 is TGTGCCAGCAGCCTAATTACTAGCGGGAGAGGGCATGAGCAGTTCTTC. The chain combines TRBV4-2 with TRBJ2-1; 11 positions agree with TRBD2. Germline V gene data show CDR1 as LGHNA and CDR2 as YNFKEQ. The CDR3 is 16 amino acids. J lost 8 bases, V lost 4 bases, and 10 bases had no gene match.

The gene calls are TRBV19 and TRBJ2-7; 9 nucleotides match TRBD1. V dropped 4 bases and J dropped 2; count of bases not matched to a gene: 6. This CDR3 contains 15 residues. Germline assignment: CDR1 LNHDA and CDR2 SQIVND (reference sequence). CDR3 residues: CASSTTGGRAYEQYF. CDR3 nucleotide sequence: TGTGCCAGTAGTACAACAGGGGGCCGTGCCTACGAGCAGTACTTC. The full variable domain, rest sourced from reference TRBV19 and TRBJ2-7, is DGGITQSPKYLFRKEGQNVTLSCEQNLNHDAMYWYRQDPGQGLRLIYYSQIVNDFQKGDIAEGYSVSREKKESFPLTVTSAQKNPTAFYLCASSTTGGRAYEQYFGPGTRLTVT.

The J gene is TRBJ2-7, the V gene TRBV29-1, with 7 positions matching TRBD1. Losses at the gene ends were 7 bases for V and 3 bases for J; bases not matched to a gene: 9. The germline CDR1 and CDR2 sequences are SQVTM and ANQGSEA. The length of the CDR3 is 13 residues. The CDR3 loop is CSAKGAGGYEQYF. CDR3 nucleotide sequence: TGCAGCGCTAAAGGGGCAGGGGGCTACGAGCAGTACTTC.

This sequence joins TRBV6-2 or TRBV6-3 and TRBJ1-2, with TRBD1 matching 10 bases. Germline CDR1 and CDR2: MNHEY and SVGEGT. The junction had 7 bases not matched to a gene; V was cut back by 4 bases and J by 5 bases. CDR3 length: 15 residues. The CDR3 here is CASSFPTGGLYGYTF. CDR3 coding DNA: TGTGCCAGCAGTTTTCCGACAGGGGGCCTATATGGCTACACCTTC.

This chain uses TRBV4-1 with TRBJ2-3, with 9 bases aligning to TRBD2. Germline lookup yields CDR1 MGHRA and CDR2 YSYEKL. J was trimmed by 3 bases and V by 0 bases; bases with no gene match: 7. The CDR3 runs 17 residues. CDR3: CASSQDMGGGGTDTQYF. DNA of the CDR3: TGCGCCAGCAGCCAAGATATGGGCGGGGGGGGAACAGATACGCAGTATTTT.

This CDR3 is CATSRVGYGYTF. CDR3 sequence (DNA): TGTGCCACCAGCAGAGTGGGGTATGGCTACACCTTC. The rearrangement joins TRBV15 to TRBJ1-2; D is unclear. CDR3 length: 12 amino acids. The V end lost 1 base, the J end lost 5 bases, and 5 bases lay between the germline ends. CDR1 and CDR2 from the germline V gene are LNHNV and YYDKDF (reference sequence).

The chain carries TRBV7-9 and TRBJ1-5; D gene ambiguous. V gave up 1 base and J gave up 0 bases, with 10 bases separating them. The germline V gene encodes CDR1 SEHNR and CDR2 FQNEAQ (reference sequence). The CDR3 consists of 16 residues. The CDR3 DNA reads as TGTGCCAGCAGCTTAGGGGCAGTTACTAGCAATCAGCCCCAGCATTTT. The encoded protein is CASSLGAVTSNQPQHF.

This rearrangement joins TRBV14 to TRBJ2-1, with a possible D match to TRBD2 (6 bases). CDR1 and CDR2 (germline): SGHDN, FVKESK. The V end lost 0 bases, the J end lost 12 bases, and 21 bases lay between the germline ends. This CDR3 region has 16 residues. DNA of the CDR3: TGTGCCAGCAGCCAAGAGGTCCGCGGGATAGGGGAAGGGCAGTTCTTC. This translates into CASSQEVRGIGEGQFF.

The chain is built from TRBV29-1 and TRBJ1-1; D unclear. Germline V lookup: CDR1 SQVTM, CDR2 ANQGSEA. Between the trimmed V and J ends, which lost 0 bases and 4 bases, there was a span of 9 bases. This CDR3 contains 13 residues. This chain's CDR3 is CSVEDGVTTEAFF. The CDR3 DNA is TGCAGCGTTGAAGACGGGGTAACCACTGAAGCTTTCTTT.

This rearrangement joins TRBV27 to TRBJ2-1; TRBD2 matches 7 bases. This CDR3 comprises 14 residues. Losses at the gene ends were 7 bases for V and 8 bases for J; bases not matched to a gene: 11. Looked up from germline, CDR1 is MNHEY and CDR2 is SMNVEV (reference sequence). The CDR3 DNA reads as TGTGCCAGCAAGGTTGGCGGGAGTGTCTATGAGCAGTTCTTC. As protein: CASKVGGSVYEQFF.

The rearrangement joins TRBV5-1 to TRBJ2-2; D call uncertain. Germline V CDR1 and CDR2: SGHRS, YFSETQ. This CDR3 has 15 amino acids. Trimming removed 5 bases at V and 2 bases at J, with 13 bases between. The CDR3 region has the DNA TGCGCCAGCAGATCACAACCAGACAACACCGGGGAGCTGTTTTTT. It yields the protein CASRSQPDNTGELFF. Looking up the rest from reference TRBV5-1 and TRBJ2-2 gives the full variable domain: KAGVTQTPRYLIKTRGQQVTLSCSPISGHRSVSWYQQTPGQGLQFLFEYFSETQRNKGNFPGRFSGRQFSNSRSEMNVSTLELGDSALYLCASRSQPDNTGELFFGEGSRLTVL.

CDR3 sequence (DNA): TGTGCCAGCAGTGAGGCGGGTGATCGGACTGAAGCTTTCTTT. The encoded protein is CASSEAGDRTEAFF. The chain combines TRBV6-2 or TRBV6-3 with TRBJ1-1; D is undetermined. The germline V gene encodes CDR1 MNHEY and CDR2 SVGEGT. V shed 5 bases and J shed 5 bases, with 15 bases lying between them. This CDR3 contains 14 residues.

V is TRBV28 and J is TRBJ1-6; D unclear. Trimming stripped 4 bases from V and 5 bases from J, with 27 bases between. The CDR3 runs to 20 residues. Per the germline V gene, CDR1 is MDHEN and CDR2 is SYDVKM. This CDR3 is CASSSRNYRTGRINNSPLHF. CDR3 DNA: TGTGCCAGCAGTTCAAGAAATTACCGGACCGGACGAATTAATAATTCACCCCTCCACTTT.

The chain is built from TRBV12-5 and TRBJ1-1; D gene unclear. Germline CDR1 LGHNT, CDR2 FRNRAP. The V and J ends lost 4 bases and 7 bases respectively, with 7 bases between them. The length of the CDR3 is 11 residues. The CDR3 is CASGYGLEAFF. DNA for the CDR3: TGTGCTAGTGGTTATGGGCTTGAAGCTTTCTTT.

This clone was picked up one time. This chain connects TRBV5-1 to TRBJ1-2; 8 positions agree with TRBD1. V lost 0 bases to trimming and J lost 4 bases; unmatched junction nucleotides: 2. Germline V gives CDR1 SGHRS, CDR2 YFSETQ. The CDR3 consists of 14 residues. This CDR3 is CASSLGGTGYGYTF. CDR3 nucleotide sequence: TGCGCCAGCAGCTTGGGGGGGACAGGCTATGGCTACACCTTC.

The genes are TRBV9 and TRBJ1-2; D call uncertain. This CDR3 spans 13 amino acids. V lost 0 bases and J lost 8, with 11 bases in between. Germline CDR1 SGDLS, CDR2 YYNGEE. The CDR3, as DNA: TGTGCCAGCAGCGTAGGCCGCTCGGGCGGCTACACCTTC. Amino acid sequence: CASSVGRSGGYTF.

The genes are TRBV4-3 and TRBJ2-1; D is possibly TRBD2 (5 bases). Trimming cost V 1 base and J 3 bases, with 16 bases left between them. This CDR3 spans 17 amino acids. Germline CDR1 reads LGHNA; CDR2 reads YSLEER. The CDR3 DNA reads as TGCGCCAGCAGCCAAGTTTATTCAGCGGCACGCTACAATGAGCAGTTCTTC. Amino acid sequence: CASSQVYSAARYNEQFF.

CDR3 sequence: CASSLNRMNTEAFF. CDR3 sequence (DNA): TGTGCCAGCAGCTTAAATAGGATGAACACTGAAGCTTTCTTT. This chain links TRBV11-3 with TRBJ1-1; no reliable D call. The CDR3 has 14 residues. V was clipped by 2 bases and J by 0 bases, with 7 bases between them. Per germline, CDR1 SGHNT and CDR2 YENEEA.

CDR3 DNA sequence: TGTGCCAGCAGCTTGGTGACAGCTACCTACGAGCAGTACTTC. This gives the protein CASSLVTATYEQYF. The gene calls are TRBV11-2 and TRBJ2-7; D possibly corresponds to TRBD1 (5 bases). Germline CDR1 is SGHAT and CDR2 is FQNNGV. The CDR3 is made up of 14 amino acids. V was trimmed by 3 bases and J by 2 bases, leaving 11 bases between them.

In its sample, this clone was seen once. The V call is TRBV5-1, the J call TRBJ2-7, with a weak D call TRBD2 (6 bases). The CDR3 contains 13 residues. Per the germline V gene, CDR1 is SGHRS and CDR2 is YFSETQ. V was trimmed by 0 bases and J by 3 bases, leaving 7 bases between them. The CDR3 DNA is TGCGCCAGCAGCTTGGGGACTAACTACGAGCAGTACTTC. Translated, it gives CASSLGTNYEQYF.